There are a few counts of the clone carrying this TCR beta chain. Its antigen is as yet unknown. The CDR3 end falls 3 residues outside the read, so it is completed with the germline J gene. This sample is drawn from a study of T cell clonality in common variable immunodeficiency. Overall study results and limits: In common variable immunodeficiency, TCR beta chains reportedly carried fewer deletions and N-nucleotide insertions. CVID subjects shared fewer TCRbeta clones than healthy controls did.

The CDR3 is 12 residues long. The germline V gene has CDR1 SNHLY and CDR2 FYNNEI. V dropped 6 bases and J dropped 5 bases, with 11 bases sitting between them. CVID subjects were about 14 female and more than 25 male, aged about 8 to 65. CVID subjects were neither ill nor on immunomodulatory or immunosuppressive medication at sampling. CVID and control samples used equivalent genomic DNA input. Here immunoSEQ multiplex PCR was the method, and the copy in TCRdb shows in-frame clones only, minus some. This set yields 25,000 to 30,000 clones and no singletons; the top ten hold approximately 3.1%. This sequence was found in a human donor with common variable immunodeficiency. The sequenced sample consisted of peripheral blood mononuclear cells. This chain uses TRBV2 with TRBJ2-7; D uncertain. The sequenced CDR3 bases are TGTGCCAGCAGGGCCCGTGGCCACGAG. Its protein is CASRARGHE. The CDR3 as a whole reads CASRARGHEQYF.